Shown below are 11 T cell receptor beta chains from a single sample sequenced in a study of T-cell reconstitution after alpha-beta-depleted transplantation in children. A library of TCRbeta sequences, prepared with unique molecular identifiers, was generated. One entry per CDR3 protein results from TCRdb running MiXCR on the PCR reads. The sample shows 210,000 or so distinct CDR3 sequences, under 9.5% of them seen only once. Sequencing was performed on PBMCs from the stem cell graft donor, taken from the stem cell graft. The receptors were gathered from a human donor who donated a stem cell graft to a child with acute lymphoblastic leukemia.

This clonotype was counted ten times or more. This chain joins TRBV10-1 and TRBJ2-2; D assignment may be TRBD1 or TRBD2 (5 bases each). The CDR3 spans 16 residues. V lost 3 bases and J 5 bases, leaving 16 bases between the germline ends. Germline CDR1 WNHNN, CDR2 SYGVQD (reference sequence). For the CDR3, the DNA is TGCGCCAGCAGTGAATTCAAACGTTGGGGGACCGGGGAGCTGTTTTTT. Translating it yields CASSEFKRWGTGELFF.

This clonotype has a count of ten or more. V is TRBV12-3 or TRBV12-4 and J is TRBJ2-5; tentative D call: TRBD2 (6 bases). Trimming took 2 bases from V and 9 from J, leaving 19 bases between them. The CDR3 contains 15 residues. The CDR3 loop reads CASSLSGTPIRAQYF. In DNA form, the CDR3 reads TGTGCCAGCAGTTTATCGGGGACTCCCATCAGGGCCCAGTACTTC.

This clonotype turned up a few times. V is TRBV5-1 and J is TRBJ1-2, with D maybe TRBD1 (5 bases). Looked up from germline, CDR1 is SGHRS and CDR2 is YFSETQ. CDR3 size: 15 residues. V lost 1 base to trimming and J lost 4 bases, with 14 bases between them. The CDR3: CASSLTGEGVYGYTF. CDR3 in DNA: TGCGCCAGCAGCTTGACGGGGGAGGGAGTCTATGGCTACACCTTC.

This clonotype has at least ten counts. The chain has TRBV20-1 and TRBJ2-6, with D possibly TRBD2 on 5 matching bases. The CDR3 consists of 15 residues. In germline, CDR1 is DFQATT, CDR2 SNEGSKA (reference sequence). V was cut by 6 bases and J by 0 bases, with 12 bases left in between. The CDR3 protein is CSAREGYSGANVLTF. In DNA, the CDR3 is TGCAGTGCGAGGGAAGGCTACTCTGGGGCCAACGTCCTGACTTTC.

This chain uses TRBV5-1 with TRBJ2-3; 8 bases match TRBD1. Germline CDR1 reads SGHRS; CDR2 reads YFSETQ. The CDR3 totals 18 residues. V trimming: 4 bases; J trimming: 0 bases; junction bases outside the gene matches: 13. CDR3 sequence reads: CASSRGQGTILSTDTQYF. Here the CDR3 DNA reads TGCGCCAGCAGCCGCGGACAGGGTACTATCCTTAGCACAGATACGCAGTATTTT.

The gene calls are TRBV20-1 and TRBJ2-5; no clear D. V gave up 5 bases and J gave up 0 bases, with 4 bases separating them. The CDR3 is 11 residues long. Germline lookup yields CDR1 DFQATT and CDR2 SNEGSKA (reference sequence). The CDR3, as DNA: TGCAGTGCTCCGCACCAAGAGACCCAGTACTTC. Protein sequence: CSAPHQETQYF.

At least ten counts were recorded for this clonotype. The chain links TRBV12-3 or TRBV12-4 to TRBJ1-1, with unresolved D. V was cut by 8 bases and J by 3 bases, with 13 bases left in between. This CDR3 is built from 13 residues. The CDR3 bases are TGTGCCAGCCTCCCCGGAATTCACACTGAAGCTTTCTTT. It yields the protein CASLPGIHTEAFF.

Ten or more counts support this clonotype. V usage is TRBV27 and J usage is TRBJ1-5; perhaps TRBD1 as D (6 bases). Deletions cut 7 bases from V and 4 bases from J, with 17 bases between. CDR1 MNHEY and CDR2 SMNVEV come from the germline V gene (reference sequence). The CDR3 sequence is 15 residues long. The CDR3 loop reads CASKITLQGNQPQHF. CDR3 sequence (DNA): TGTGCCAGCAAAATAACGCTACAGGGAAATCAGCCCCAGCATTTT.

This clonotype has at least ten counts. The chain has TRBV11-2 and TRBJ2-1; no reliable D call. This CDR3 is 13 amino acids long. Trimming removed 0 bases at V and 5 bases at J, with 5 bases between. Germline V lookup: CDR1 SGHAT, CDR2 FQNNGV. The CDR3 spells CASSLDLDNEQFF. The CDR3 region has the DNA TGTGCCAGCAGCTTAGACCTAGACAATGAGCAGTTCTTC.

This chain connects TRBV6-6 to TRBJ2-2, with D tentatively TRBD1 or TRBD2 (6 bases each). The germline V and J ends were trimmed by 4 bases and 4 bases, with 16 bases remaining between them. Germline V gene lookup returns CDR1 MNHNY and CDR2 SVGAGI (reference sequence). The CDR3 has 16 residues. CDR3 bases: TGTGCCAGCAGTTCATTCACGGGGGCGGGCACCGGGGAGCTGTTTTTT. It translates to CASSSFTGAGTGELFF.

Ten or more counts support this clonotype. This chain uses TRBV5-1 with TRBJ1-5; TRBD1 matches 7 bases. V lost 0 bases and J lost 6; bases outside the gene matches: 3. The CDR3 extends over 14 amino acids. The germline gives CDR1 SGHRS, CDR2 YFSETQ. CDR3 residues: CASSLGQGSQPQHF. CDR3 bases: TGCGCCAGCAGCTTGGGACAGGGTAGTCAGCCCCAGCATTTT.